What follows are 20 T cell receptor beta chains derived from one specimen sequenced in a study of blood T cell repertoires in COVID-19. TCRdb keeps only in-frame clones here, not all; method: immunoSEQ multiplex PCR. The table lists around 170,000 clones, approximately 80% of them singletons. The sample comprised peripheral blood. Receptor source: a human donor in a cohort sampled during active COVID-19.

This clone has only one observation. The rearrangement uses TRBV7-2 and TRBJ2-7; 12 bases are shared with TRBD1. The CDR3 extends over 15 amino acids. The V and J ends lost 1 base and 7 bases, in that order; junction bases with no gene match: 5. CDR1 and CDR2 (germline): SGHTA, FQGNSA. The CDR3 bases are TGTGCCAGCAGCTTAGGGGGACAGGGGGCGCGGGAGCAGTACTTC. Protein sequence: CASSLGGQGAREQYF. The entire variable domain, with the rest obtained from reference TRBV7-2 and TRBJ2-7, is as follows: GAGVSQSPSNKVTEKGKDVELRCDPISGHTALYWYRQSLGQGLEFLIYFQGNSAPDKSGLPSDRFSAERTGGSVSTLTIQRTQQEDSAVYLCASSLGGQGAREQYFGPGTRLTVT.

This clone was recorded a few times. The CDR3 region is CASIPGQGLYEQYF. DNA for the CDR3: TGTGCCAGCATTCCGGGACAGGGACTTTACGAGCAGTACTTC. The rearrangement joins TRBV27 to TRBJ2-7; 9 bases match TRBD1. The CDR3 is made up of 14 amino acids. Germline V gene sequence: CDR1 MNHEY, CDR2 SMNVEV (reference sequence). V shed 7 bases, J shed 4 bases, and the junction held 8 bases outside the gene matches.

V is TRBV3-1 (or the pseudogene TRBV3-2) and J is TRBJ2-2; TRBD1 agrees at 8 bases. CDR3 length equals 17 residues. Trimming took 4 bases from V and 3 from J; bases not matched to a gene: 10. The germline V gene encodes CDR1 LGHDT and CDR2 YNNKEL (reference sequence). The CDR3 bases are TGTGCCAGCAGCCTTCTTCGACAGGGGATATACACCGGGGAGCTGTTTTTT. Translating it yields CASSLLRQGIYTGELFF.

The chain joins TRBV3-1 (or the pseudogene TRBV3-2) to TRBJ1-4, with 7 nucleotides matching TRBD1. The CDR3 covers 16 residues. Germline values: CDR1 LGHDT, CDR2 YNNKEL (reference sequence). The J segment lost 6 bases and the V segment lost 4 bases, leaving 11 bases of the junction unmatched. The CDR3 loop reads CASSRHGRGKDEKLFF. The DNA for the CDR3 is TGTGCCAGCAGCCGCCACGGCAGGGGGAAGGATGAAAAACTGTTTTTT.

CDR3: CASSRTTGTGSSPLHF. The CDR3, as DNA: TGTGCCAGCAGTCGGACAACCGGGACAGGGAGCTCACCCCTCCACTTT. The V call is TRBV28, the J call TRBJ1-6, with 9 nucleotides matching TRBD1. This CDR3 comprises 16 residues. In germline, CDR1 is MDHEN, CDR2 SYDVKM. The J segment lost 10 bases and the V segment lost 5 bases, leaving 12 bases of the junction unmatched.

The chain uses TRBV4-1 and TRBJ2-3, with 9 bases matching TRBD1. The ends lost 2 bases at V and 7 bases at J; junction bases unmatched: 10. The CDR3 sequence is 16 residues long. CDR1 is MGHRA and CDR2 is YSYEKL in the germline V gene. CDR3 in amino acids: CASSQTLRQGGYTQYF. The CDR3 nucleotides read TGCGCCAGCAGCCAAACCCTTCGACAGGGGGGCTATACGCAGTATTTT.

V gene TRBV27 combines with J gene TRBJ1-4, with 7 bases fitting TRBD1. Germline CDR1 is MNHEY and CDR2 is SMNVEV (reference sequence). The CDR3 totals 14 residues. V lost 3 bases and J lost 8; bases outside the gene matches: 6. CDR3 in amino acids: CASSLTGSGEKLFF. DNA of the CDR3: TGTGCCAGCAGTTTGACAGGGTCAGGGGAAAAACTGTTTTTT.

The V call is TRBV11-2, the J call TRBJ1-3; D unclear. With 5 bases removed from V and 0 bases from J, the gap between germline ends came to 14 bases. CDR1 SGHAT and CDR2 FQNNGV come from the germline V gene. This CDR3 comprises 16 residues. The chain's CDR3 is CASSQKTPSSGNTIYF. The CDR3 nucleotides read TGTGCCAGCAGCCAAAAGACTCCTAGCTCTGGAAACACCATATATTTT.

The gene calls are TRBV5-4 and TRBJ2-7; weak D call: TRBD2 (5 bases). The CDR3 runs to 14 residues. Looked up from germline, CDR1 is SGHNT and CDR2 is YYREEE (reference sequence). With 0 bases removed from V and 7 bases from J, the gap between germline ends came to 14 bases. In DNA form, the CDR3 reads TGTGCCAGCAGCTTGGGGGATCGGGGAATGGAGCAGTACTTC. This encodes CASSLGDRGMEQYF.

This clone was recorded once. The chain employs TRBV7-9 and TRBJ1-1; no definite D call. V lost 0 bases and J lost 7, with 15 bases in between. Germline V gene sequence: CDR1 SEHNR, CDR2 FQNEAQ (reference sequence). The CDR3 is 15 residues long. As DNA, the CDR3 is TGTGCCAGCAGCTTAGCGCAGCAGGTGCATGGTGAAGCTTTCTTT. Its translation is CASSLAQQVHGEAFF. Full variable domain (rest looked up from reference TRBV7-9 and TRBJ1-1): DTGVSQNPRHKITKRGQNVTFRCDPISEHNRLYWYRQTLGQGPEFLTYFQNEAQLEKSRLLSDRFSAERPKGSFSTLEIQRTEQGDSAMYLCASSLAQQVHGEAFFGQGTRLTVV.

The V gene is TRBV12-3 or TRBV12-4, the J gene TRBJ2-7; no reliable D call. V was clipped by 3 bases and J by 3 bases, with 6 bases between them. This CDR3 is built from 12 residues. CDR3 in amino acids: CASSFPGYEQYF. DNA for the CDR3: TGTGCCAGCAGTTTCCCCGGCTACGAGCAGTACTTC.

The chain employs TRBV10-1 and TRBJ2-3; 8 bases map to TRBD2. The CDR3 is 18 residues long. The J segment lost 2 bases and the V segment lost 0 bases, leaving 10 bases of the junction unmatched. Per the germline V gene, CDR1 is WNHNN and CDR2 is SYGVQD (reference sequence). The CDR3 coding sequence is TGCGCCAGCAGTGAGTCAACGGCTAGCGGGCTTTACACAGATACGCAGTATTTT. The encoded protein is CASSESTASGLYTDTQYF.

This clone was counted between two and nine times. J is TRBJ1-1 and V is TRBV5-1, with TRBD1 identical over 9 bases. Germline CDR1 SGHRS, CDR2 YFSETQ. This CDR3 has 14 amino acids. V gave up 4 bases and J gave up 4 bases; unmatched junction bases: 5. The CDR3 sequence: CASSVGQGFTEAFF. The CDR3 DNA sequence: TGCGCCAGCAGCGTGGGACAGGGATTCACTGAAGCTTTCTTT.

This sequence joins TRBV19 and TRBJ2-7, with D possibly being TRBD1 (6 bases). The CDR3 has 15 amino acids. V was pared by 3 bases and J by 3 bases, with 15 bases between. Germline CDR1 is LNHDA and CDR2 is SQIVND (reference sequence). CDR3 loop: CASSIGRDRNYEQYF. Here the CDR3 DNA reads TGTGCCAGTAGTATCGGGCGCGACAGGAACTACGAGCAGTACTTC.

V usage is TRBV5-1 and J usage is TRBJ1-6, with unresolved D. V was cut by 0 bases and J by 9 bases, with 4 bases left in between. The CDR3 runs to 12 residues. Germline V gene data show CDR1 as SGHRS and CDR2 as YFSETQ. The DNA for the CDR3 is TGCGCCAGCAGCTTGGACACTTCACCCCTCCACTTT. Its translation is CASSLDTSPLHF.

The gene calls are TRBV3-1 (or the pseudogene TRBV3-2) and TRBJ1-2; D may be TRBD1 (6 bases). The CDR3 consists of 13 residues. CDR1 LGHDT and CDR2 YNNKEL come from the germline V gene (reference sequence). The germline V and J ends were trimmed by 4 bases and 0 bases, with 6 bases remaining between them. The DNA of the CDR3 is TGTGCCAGCAGCCGGACAGCTAACTATGGCTACACCTTC. Its translation is CASSRTANYGYTF.

The chain combines TRBV28 with TRBJ1-2; D not resolved. CDR3 length: 14 residues. The V gene lost 7 bases and the J gene lost 7 bases, with 19 bases spanning the gap. Germline lookup yields CDR1 MDHEN and CDR2 SYDVKM. CDR3 residues: CASTVRVGLGGYTF. DNA for the CDR3: TGTGCCAGCACCGTGAGGGTGGGGTTGGGTGGCTACACCTTC.

V gene TRBV28 combines with J gene TRBJ2-3; 9 nucleotides agree with TRBD1. Losses at the gene ends were 4 bases for V and 2 bases for J; bases not matched to a gene: 4. The germline gives CDR1 MDHEN, CDR2 SYDVKM. The CDR3 runs 15 residues. CDR3 bases: TGTGCCAGCAGTTCCGGGACAGGGCCCACAGATACGCAGTATTTT. This encodes CASSSGTGPTDTQYF.

The V gene is TRBV3-1 (or the pseudogene TRBV3-2), the J gene TRBJ2-7; no clear D. The V end lost 0 bases, the J end lost 0 bases, and 9 bases lay between the germline ends. The CDR3 loop spans 15 amino acids. CDR1 LGHDT and CDR2 YNNKEL come from the germline V gene (reference sequence). The CDR3 loop is CASSQDPLNSYEQYF. The DNA for the CDR3 is TGTGCCAGCAGCCAAGATCCACTGAACTCCTACGAGCAGTACTTC.

The gene calls are TRBV27 and TRBJ2-5, with 9 positions matching TRBD1. J lost 4 bases, V lost 6 bases, and 6 bases had no gene match. From germline, CDR1 is MNHEY and CDR2 SMNVEV (reference sequence). This CDR3 spans 14 amino acids. CDR3 residues: CASRQQGAGETQYF. CDR3 in DNA: TGTGCCAGCAGACAACAGGGGGCTGGAGAGACCCAGTACTTC.